This T cell receptor (beta chain) was profiled in a study of T cell responses to AZD1222 COVID-19 vaccine. The study, taken as a whole, reports: Mapped onto spike, vaccine-associated CD4 TCRs spanned it and were dominant at 160-218 and 743-854.

Trimming removed 7 bases from V and 6 bases from J, with 18 bases in between. The CDR3 loop spans 14 amino acids. Looked up from germline, CDR1 is MNHEY and CDR2 is SMNVEV (reference sequence). Concerning this clone itself: Its antigen is undetermined.

The repertoire was sequenced with immunoSEQ multiplex PCR; TCRdb's copy has only in-frame clones and lacks some. The sample yields 85,000 or so clones, about nine tenths seen once. The V and J genes are TRBV27 and TRBJ1-2, with TRBD1 as a possible D gene (5 bases). The sample was peripheral blood, taken on day 0 of AZD1222 vaccination. This clonotype originated in an adult in good health. CDR3 sequence reads: CASTHFGGANGYTF. Written as DNA, the CDR3 is TGTGCCAGCACCCACTTTGGTGGGGCAAATGGCTACACCTTC.